A selection of T cell receptor beta chains follows, all from one sample in a study of OX40 agonist ivuxolimab in advanced cancers. TCRdb's table, derived via immunoSEQ multiplex PCR, lists solely in-frame clones and lacks some. The sample yields about 60,000 clones, under 95% seen once. Source: CD4+ or CD8+ T cells sorted from blood, taken in a trial of the OX40 agonist ivuxolimab. Source of these receptors: an adult with an advanced solid tumor such as melanoma, head and neck, liver or kidney cancer. CDR3s include the opening cysteine and the closing phenylalanine or tryptophan. The D gene is left open where the match is weak.

v_gene,d_gene,j_gene,CDR3nt,CDR3aa
TRBV25-1,NA,TRBJ2-3,TGTGCCAGCACCCGAGGGGGAGGGCCTTATCGAACGCAGTATTTT,CASTRGGGPYRTQYF
TRBV12-1,NA,TRBJ1-1,TGTGCCAGCAGCACTAACAGGGGGCGGATGACTGAAGCTTTCTTT,CASSTNRGRMTEAFF
TRBV14,TRBD2,TRBJ2-1,TGTGCCAGCAGCCAAGGACTAGCGGGACGCGATCTTTGGTCCTACAATGAGCAGTTCTTC,CASSQGLAGRDLWSYNEQFF
TRBV27,TRBD1,TRBJ1-2,TGTGCCAGCAGTTTATCGTCGGGACAGAGCTATGGCTACACCTTC,CASSLSSGQSYGYTF
TRBV5-6,TRBD2,TRBJ2-1,TGTGCCAGCAGCTTGTTCCTAGCGGGAGGTAACAATGAGCAGTTCTTC,CASSLFLAGGNNEQFF
TRBV29-1,NA,TRBJ2-5,TGCAGCGTTGGAAAGGGCGCGACCCAGTACTTC,CSVGKGATQYF
TRBV2,TRBD1,TRBJ2-1,TGTGCCAAACAAGACAGGGGCTACAATGAGCAGTTCTTC,CAKQDRGYNEQFF
TRBV6-6,NA,TRBJ2-1,TGTGCCAGCATTCGGGGGTCCGGAAACAATGAGCAGTTCTTC,CASIRGSGNNEQFF
TRBV4-1,TRBD1,TRBJ1-4,TGCGCCAGCAGCCCACTAGGACAGGTGGCTAATGAAAAACTGTTTTTT,CASSPLGQVANEKLFF
TRBV11-2,NA,TRBJ2-3,TGTGCCAGCAGCCCGGGGACGGCGCAGTATTTT,CASSPGTAQYF